This is a list of T cell receptor beta chains from one sample in a study of blood T cell repertoires in COVID-19. TCRdb's copy holds only in-frame clones and misses some; the assay was immunoSEQ multiplex PCR. The repertoire holds 270,000 or so clones, with roughly 89% as singletons. Sequenced sample: peripheral blood. These receptors originate from a woman in her sixties with COVID-19, enrolled during active disease. Both conserved end residues are part of each CDR3. The D gene is left open where the match is weak. A clone size is listed for some rows: how often the clone was seen (once, few, many), or a class if it is expanded.

v_call: TRBV12-3/TRBV12-4; clone_size: NA; j_call: TRBJ1-1; d_call: NA; cdr3_aa: CASLNGANTEAFF; cdr3_nt: TGTGCCAGCCTTAATGGGGCGAACACTGAAGCTTTCTTT
v_call: TRBV2; clone_size: NA; j_call: TRBJ1-1; d_call: NA; cdr3_aa: CASRLRGQSEAFF; cdr3_nt: TGTGCCAGCAGATTGAGAGGACAGAGCGAAGCTTTCTTT
v_call: TRBV6-5; clone_size: NA; j_call: TRBJ1-2; d_call: TRBD1; cdr3_aa: CASRTGGNYGYTF; cdr3_nt: TGTGCCAGCAGAACAGGGGGCAACTATGGCTACACCTTC
v_call: TRBV19; clone_size: NA; j_call: TRBJ1-5; d_call: NA; cdr3_aa: CASSTYTGSNQPQHF; cdr3_nt: TGTGCCAGTAGTACTTATACGGGTTCTAATCAGCCCCAGCATTTT
v_call: TRBV2; clone_size: NA; j_call: TRBJ2-5; d_call: NA; cdr3_aa: CASKGGQGAGQETQYF; cdr3_nt: TGTGCCAGCAAGGGGGGGCAGGGGGCTGGACAAGAGACCCAGTACTTC
v_call: TRBV6-5; clone_size: NA; j_call: TRBJ1-2; d_call: TRBD1; cdr3_aa: CASSYGGVTGGYGYTF; cdr3_nt: TGTGCCAGCAGTTACGGAGGGGTGACAGGGGGGTATGGCTACACCTTC
v_call: TRBV5-4; clone_size: NA; j_call: TRBJ2-7; d_call: TRBD1; cdr3_aa: CASSPYAGTGKLYEQYF; cdr3_nt: TGTGCCAGCAGCCCATATGCCGGGACAGGGAAACTCTACGAGCAGTACTTC
v_call: TRBV11-3; clone_size: NA; j_call: TRBJ2-1; d_call: NA; cdr3_aa: CASSSKHRPPYNEQFF; cdr3_nt: TGTGCCAGCAGCTCCAAACACAGGCCTCCCTACAATGAGCAGTTCTTC
v_call: TRBV7-3; clone_size: NA; j_call: TRBJ2-2; d_call: NA; cdr3_aa: CASSLGGDRELFF; cdr3_nt: TGTGCCAGCAGCTTAGGGGGCGACCGGGAGCTGTTTTTT
v_call: TRBV25-1; clone_size: NA; j_call: TRBJ2-7; d_call: NA; cdr3_aa: CASRLGHEQYF; cdr3_nt: TGTGCCAGCAGGCTTGGGCACGAGCAGTACTTC
v_call: TRBV11-1; clone_size: NA; j_call: TRBJ1-1; d_call: NA; cdr3_aa: CASSFGRGTEAFF; cdr3_nt: TGTGCCAGCAGCTTTGGCAGGGGCACTGAAGCTTTCTTT
v_call: TRBV7-3; clone_size: NA; j_call: TRBJ2-3; d_call: NA; cdr3_aa: CASSPDRIRDTQYF; cdr3_nt: TGTGCCAGCAGCCCCGACAGGATCAGGGATACGCAGTATTTT
v_call: TRBV4-2; clone_size: NA; j_call: TRBJ1-4; d_call: TRBD1; cdr3_aa: CASSQPRDRGREKLFF; cdr3_nt: TGTGCCAGCAGCCAACCCCGGGACAGGGGCAGGGAAAAACTGTTTTTT
v_call: TRBV7-9; clone_size: NA; j_call: TRBJ1-2; d_call: TRBD1; cdr3_aa: CASSKQGRQEYTF; cdr3_nt: TGTGCCAGCAGCAAACAGGGGCGCCAGGAATACACCTTC
v_call: TRBV5-6; clone_size: NA; j_call: TRBJ2-1; d_call: NA; cdr3_aa: CASSLGSGQFF; cdr3_nt: TGTGCCAGCAGCTTGGGGTCGGGGCAGTTCTTC
v_call: TRBV19; clone_size: NA; j_call: TRBJ1-6; d_call: NA; cdr3_aa: CASSMVHRARNSPLHF; cdr3_nt: TGTGCCAGTAGTATGGTACACAGGGCTAGGAATTCACCCCTCCACTTT
v_call: TRBV11-3; clone_size: NA; j_call: TRBJ2-3; d_call: NA; cdr3_aa: CASSSGRGWADTQYF; cdr3_nt: TGTGCCAGCAGCTCAGGACGGGGGTGGGCAGATACGCAGTATTTT
v_call: TRBV5-1; clone_size: NA; j_call: TRBJ2-7; d_call: NA; cdr3_aa: CASSSRVTAFSYEQYF; cdr3_nt: TGCGCCAGCAGCTCTAGGGTGACAGCCTTCTCCTACGAGCAGTACTTC
v_call: TRBV19; clone_size: once; j_call: TRBJ1-2; d_call: TRBD1; cdr3_aa: CASSIVRQGYQFGYTF; cdr3_nt: TGTGCCAGTAGTATAGTCCGACAGGGGTATCAGTTTGGCTACACCTTC
v_call: TRBV3-1/TRBV3-2; clone_size: many; j_call: TRBJ1-2; d_call: NA; cdr3_aa: CASSQDQGGLGYGYTF; cdr3_nt: TGTGCCAGCAGCCAAGATCAGGGTGGGCTCGGCTATGGCTACACCTTC
v_call: TRBV10-3; clone_size: few; j_call: TRBJ2-7; d_call: NA; cdr3_aa: CAISSVYEQYF; cdr3_nt: TGTGCCATCAGTTCTGTATACGAGCAGTACTTC
v_call: TRBV14; clone_size: NA; j_call: TRBJ1-2; d_call: TRBD1; cdr3_aa: CASSPGQFGYTF; cdr3_nt: TGTGCCAGCAGCCCGGGACAGTTTGGCTACACCTTC
v_call: TRBV28; clone_size: NA; j_call: TRBJ1-5; d_call: NA; cdr3_aa: CASNGGPQHF; cdr3_nt: TGTGCCAGCAATGGCGGGCCCCAGCATTTT
v_call: TRBV3-1/TRBV3-2; clone_size: NA; j_call: TRBJ1-3; d_call: NA; cdr3_aa: CASSQGAGREDIYF; cdr3_nt: TGTGCCAGCAGCCAAGGGGCAGGACGGGAGGACATATATTTT
v_call: TRBV11-2; clone_size: NA; j_call: TRBJ1-2; d_call: TRBD1; cdr3_aa: CASSLLGQRVDGYTF; cdr3_nt: TGTGCCAGCAGCCTCTTGGGACAGCGCGTAGATGGCTACACCTTC
v_call: TRBV19; clone_size: NA; j_call: TRBJ1-2; d_call: TRBD1; cdr3_aa: CASSAGQGGRNYGYTF; cdr3_nt: TGTGCCAGTAGTGCCGGACAGGGTGGACGTAACTATGGCTACACCTTC
v_call: TRBV19; clone_size: NA; j_call: TRBJ2-3; d_call: TRBD2; cdr3_aa: CASSTSTRGGIDTQYF; cdr3_nt: TGTGCCAGTAGTACCTCGACGCGGGGGGGCATCGATACGCAGTATTTT
v_call: TRBV6-2/TRBV6-3; clone_size: NA; j_call: TRBJ2-1; d_call: NA; cdr3_aa: CASSFLIAAGYDNEQFF; cdr3_nt: TGTGCCAGCAGTTTTCTCATAGCGGCGGGTTACGACAATGAGCAGTTCTTC
v_call: TRBV6-1; clone_size: NA; j_call: TRBJ1-3; d_call: TRBD1; cdr3_aa: CASSEAVTGGRNTIYF; cdr3_nt: TGTGCCAGCAGTGAAGCCGTGACAGGGGGCAGAAACACCATATATTTT
v_call: TRBV7-6; clone_size: NA; j_call: TRBJ2-1; d_call: TRBD2; cdr3_aa: CASSLARAGAIYNEQFF; cdr3_nt: TGTGCCAGCAGCTTAGCCCGAGCGGGGGCCATCTACAATGAGCAGTTCTTC
v_call: TRBV27; clone_size: NA; j_call: TRBJ1-2; d_call: NA; cdr3_aa: CASSLDRYNYGYTF; cdr3_nt: TGTGCCAGCAGCCTTGACAGATATAACTATGGCTACACCTTC
v_call: TRBV12-3/TRBV12-4; clone_size: NA; j_call: TRBJ2-5; d_call: NA; cdr3_aa: CASSLGAGETQYF; cdr3_nt: TGTGCCAGCAGTTTAGGGGCGGGGGAGACCCAGTACTTC
v_call: TRBV7-9; clone_size: NA; j_call: TRBJ2-3; d_call: TRBD2; cdr3_aa: CASSLSLAGGPRTDTQYF; cdr3_nt: TGTGCCAGCAGCTTATCTCTGGCGGGGGGACCTCGTACAGATACGCAGTATTTT
v_call: TRBV4-1; clone_size: NA; j_call: TRBJ1-1; d_call: NA; cdr3_aa: CASSPEGPGRGAHTEAFF; cdr3_nt: TGCGCCAGCAGCCCCGAGGGACCAGGGAGGGGAGCACACACTGAAGCTTTCTTT
v_call: TRBV7-9; clone_size: NA; j_call: TRBJ2-6; d_call: NA; cdr3_aa: CASSLAEIVGANVLTF; cdr3_nt: TGTGCCAGCAGCTTAGCTGAGATAGTTGGGGCCAACGTCCTGACTTTC
v_call: TRBV7-2; clone_size: NA; j_call: TRBJ2-3; d_call: NA; cdr3_aa: CASSLGPPRTQYF; cdr3_nt: TGTGCCAGCAGCTTAGGTCCCCCCCGTACGCAGTATTTT
v_call: TRBV30; clone_size: NA; j_call: TRBJ2-2; d_call: NA; cdr3_aa: CAWAKGQNTGELFF; cdr3_nt: TGTGCCTGGGCGAAAGGACAGAACACCGGGGAGCTGTTTTTT
v_call: TRBV30; clone_size: NA; j_call: TRBJ2-1; d_call: TRBD2; cdr3_aa: CAWRGTSGEVTSYNEQFF; cdr3_nt: TGTGCCTGGAGGGGGACTAGCGGGGAGGTAACCTCCTACAATGAGCAGTTCTTC
v_call: TRBV3-1/TRBV3-2; clone_size: NA; j_call: TRBJ1-2; d_call: NA; cdr3_aa: CASSQGPTGYTF; cdr3_nt: TGTGCCAGCAGCCAAGGTCCTACTGGCTACACCTTC
v_call: TRBV6-5; clone_size: NA; j_call: TRBJ1-2; d_call: TRBD1; cdr3_aa: CASRARTGAYGYTF; cdr3_nt: TGTGCCAGCAGGGCACGGACAGGAGCCTATGGCTACACCTTC
v_call: TRBV6-2/TRBV6-3; clone_size: NA; j_call: TRBJ2-1; d_call: NA; cdr3_aa: CASSYSRYNEQFF; cdr3_nt: TGTGCCAGCAGTTACTCCCGGTACAATGAGCAGTTCTTC
v_call: TRBV24-1; clone_size: NA; j_call: TRBJ1-2; d_call: NA; cdr3_aa: CATREGRTNYGYTF; cdr3_nt: TGTGCCACCCGAGAGGGCCGCACTAACTATGGCTACACCTTC
v_call: TRBV9; clone_size: NA; j_call: TRBJ1-6; d_call: TRBD1; cdr3_aa: CASSAGQEGSPLHF; cdr3_nt: TGTGCCAGCAGCGCGGGACAGGAAGGTTCACCCCTCCACTTT
v_call: TRBV18; clone_size: NA; j_call: TRBJ1-1; d_call: NA; cdr3_aa: CASSPIGETEAFF; cdr3_nt: TGTGCCAGCTCACCAATCGGGGAAACTGAAGCTTTCTTT
v_call: TRBV6-1; clone_size: once; j_call: TRBJ1-1; d_call: NA; cdr3_aa: CASSEARTEAFF; cdr3_nt: TGTGCCAGCAGTGAGGCGCGGACTGAAGCTTTCTTT
v_call: TRBV9; clone_size: NA; j_call: TRBJ2-3; d_call: NA; cdr3_aa: CASSVPPWASTDTQYF; cdr3_nt: TGTGCCAGCAGCGTCCCCCCCTGGGCGAGCACAGATACGCAGTATTTT
v_call: TRBV7-8; clone_size: NA; j_call: TRBJ2-5; d_call: NA; cdr3_aa: CASSLAAPQETQYF; cdr3_nt: TGTGCCAGCAGCTTAGCGGCACCGCAAGAGACCCAGTACTTC
v_call: TRBV6-5; clone_size: NA; j_call: TRBJ2-7; d_call: NA; cdr3_aa: CASMRASSSYEQYF; cdr3_nt: TGTGCCAGCATGCGGGCCTCCAGCTCCTACGAGCAGTACTTC
v_call: TRBV3-1/TRBV3-2; clone_size: NA; j_call: TRBJ2-7; d_call: NA; cdr3_aa: CASSQVNRGGSYEQYF; cdr3_nt: TGTGCCAGCAGCCAAGTTAACAGGGGGGGATCCTACGAGCAGTACTTC
v_call: TRBV6-2/TRBV6-3; clone_size: NA; j_call: TRBJ2-1; d_call: NA; cdr3_aa: CASSYYGVYNEQFF; cdr3_nt: TGTGCCAGCAGTTACTACGGGGTATACAATGAGCAGTTCTTC
v_call: TRBV4-2; clone_size: NA; j_call: TRBJ1-1; d_call: NA; cdr3_aa: CASSQHGPNTEAFF; cdr3_nt: TGTGCCAGCAGCCAACATGGCCCGAACACTGAAGCTTTCTTT
v_call: TRBV7-9; clone_size: NA; j_call: TRBJ2-7; d_call: NA; cdr3_aa: CASSWLNEQYF; cdr3_nt: TGTGCCAGCAGCTGGCTCAACGAGCAGTACTTC